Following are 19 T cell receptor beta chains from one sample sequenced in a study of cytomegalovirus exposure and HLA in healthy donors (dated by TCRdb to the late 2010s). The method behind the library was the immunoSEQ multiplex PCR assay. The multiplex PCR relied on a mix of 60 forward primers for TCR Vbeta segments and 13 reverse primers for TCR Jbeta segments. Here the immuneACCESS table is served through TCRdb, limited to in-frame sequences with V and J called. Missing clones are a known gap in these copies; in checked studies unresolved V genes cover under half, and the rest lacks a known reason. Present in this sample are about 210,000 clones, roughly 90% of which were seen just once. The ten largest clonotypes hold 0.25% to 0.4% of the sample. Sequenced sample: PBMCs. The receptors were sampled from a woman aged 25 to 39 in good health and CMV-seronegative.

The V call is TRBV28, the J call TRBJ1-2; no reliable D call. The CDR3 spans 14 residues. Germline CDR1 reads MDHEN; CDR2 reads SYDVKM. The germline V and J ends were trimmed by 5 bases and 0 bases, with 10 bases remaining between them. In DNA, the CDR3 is TGTGCCAGCAGTAACAGCCCAACTAACTATGGCTACACCTTC. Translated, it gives CASSNSPTNYGYTF.

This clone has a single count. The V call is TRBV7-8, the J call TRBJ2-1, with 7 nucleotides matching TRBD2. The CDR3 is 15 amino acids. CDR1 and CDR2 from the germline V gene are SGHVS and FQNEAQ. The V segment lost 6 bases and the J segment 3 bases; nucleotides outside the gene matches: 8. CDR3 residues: CASSQISSGYNEQFF. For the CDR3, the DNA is TGTGCCAGCAGTCAAATCTCTAGCGGCTACAATGAGCAGTTCTTC. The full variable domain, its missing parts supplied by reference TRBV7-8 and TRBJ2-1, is GAGVSQSPRYKVAKRGQDVALRCDPISGHVSLFWYQQALGQGPEFLTYFQNEAQLDKSGLPSDRFFAERPEGSVSTLKIQRTQQEDSAVYLCASSQISSGYNEQFFGPGTRLTVL.

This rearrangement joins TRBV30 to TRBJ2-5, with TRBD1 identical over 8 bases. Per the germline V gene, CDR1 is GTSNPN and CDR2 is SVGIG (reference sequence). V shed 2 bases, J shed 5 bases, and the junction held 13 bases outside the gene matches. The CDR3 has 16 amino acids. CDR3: CAWSSSGGRGLETQYF. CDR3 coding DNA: TGTGCCTGGAGTTCGTCAGGGGGCAGGGGGCTGGAGACCCAGTACTTC. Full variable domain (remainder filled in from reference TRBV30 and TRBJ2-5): SQTIHQWPATLVQPVGSPLSLECTVEGTSNPNLYWYRQAAGRGLQLLFYSVGIGQISSEVPQNLSASRPQDRQFILSSKKLLLSDSGFYLCAWSSSGGRGLETQYFGPGTRLLVL.

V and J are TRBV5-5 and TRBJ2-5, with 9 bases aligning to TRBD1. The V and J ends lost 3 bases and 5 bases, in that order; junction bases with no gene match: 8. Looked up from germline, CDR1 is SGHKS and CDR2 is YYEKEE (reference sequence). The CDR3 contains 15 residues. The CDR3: CASSYPGTGNETQYF. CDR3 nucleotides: TGTGCCAGCAGCTATCCCGGGACAGGGAATGAGACCCAGTACTTC.

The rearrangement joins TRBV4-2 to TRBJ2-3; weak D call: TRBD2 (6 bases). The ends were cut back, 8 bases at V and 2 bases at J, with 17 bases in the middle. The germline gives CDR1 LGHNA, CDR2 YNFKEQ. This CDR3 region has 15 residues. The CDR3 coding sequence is TGTGCCAGCGGGACCGGGAGAATCCTCACAGATACGCAGTATTTT. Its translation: CASGTGRILTDTQYF.

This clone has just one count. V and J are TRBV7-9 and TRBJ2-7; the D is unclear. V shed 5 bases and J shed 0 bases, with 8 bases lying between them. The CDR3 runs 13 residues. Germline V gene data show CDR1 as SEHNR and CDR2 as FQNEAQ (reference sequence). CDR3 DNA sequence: TGTGCCAGCAGCCAAGCCCTCTCCTACGAGCAGTACTTC. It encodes CASSQALSYEQYF.

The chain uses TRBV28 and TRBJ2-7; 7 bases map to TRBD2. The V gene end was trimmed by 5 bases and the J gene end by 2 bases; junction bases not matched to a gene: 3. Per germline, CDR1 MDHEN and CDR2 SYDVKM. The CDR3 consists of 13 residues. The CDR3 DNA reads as TGTGCCAGCAGTCCTAGCGGACCCTACGAGCAGTACTTC. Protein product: CASSPSGPYEQYF.

The CDR3 here is CASRMGLAGLNEQFF. The CDR3 coding sequence is TGTGCCAGCAGGATGGGACTAGCGGGTCTAAATGAGCAGTTCTTC. The rearrangement joins TRBV6-5 to TRBJ2-1, with 12 positions matching TRBD2. With V trimmed by 6 bases and J by 7 bases, 7 bases remained unmatched. The CDR3 has 15 residues. Germline V gene sequence: CDR1 MNHEY, CDR2 SVGAGI.

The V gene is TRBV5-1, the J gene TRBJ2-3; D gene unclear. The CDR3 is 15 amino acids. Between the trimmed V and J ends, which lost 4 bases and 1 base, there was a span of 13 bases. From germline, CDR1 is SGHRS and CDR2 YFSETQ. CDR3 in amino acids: CASSPPVVGTDTQYF. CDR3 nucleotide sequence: TGCGCCAGCAGCCCCCCGGTGGTTGGCACAGATACGCAGTATTTT. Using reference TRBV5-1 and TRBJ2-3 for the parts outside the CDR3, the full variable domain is KAGVTQTPRYLIKTRGQQVTLSCSPISGHRSVSWYQQTPGQGLQFLFEYFSETQRNKGNFPGRFSGRQFSNSRSEMNVSTLELGDSALYLCASSPPVVGTDTQYFGPGTRLTVL.

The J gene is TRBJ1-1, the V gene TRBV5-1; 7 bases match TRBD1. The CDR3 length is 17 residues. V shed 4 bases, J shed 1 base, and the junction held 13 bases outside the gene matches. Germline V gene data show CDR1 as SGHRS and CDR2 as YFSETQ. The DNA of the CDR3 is TGCGCCAGCAGCCCTCTCAAGGGGGCGGCGGGGAACACTGAAGCTTTCTTT. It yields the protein CASSPLKGAAGNTEAFF.

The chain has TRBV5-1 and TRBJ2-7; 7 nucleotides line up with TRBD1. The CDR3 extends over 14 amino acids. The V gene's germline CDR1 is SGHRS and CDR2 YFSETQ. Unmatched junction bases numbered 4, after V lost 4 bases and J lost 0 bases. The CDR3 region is CASSVGTDSYEQYF. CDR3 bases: TGCGCCAGCAGCGTCGGGACAGACTCCTACGAGCAGTACTTC.

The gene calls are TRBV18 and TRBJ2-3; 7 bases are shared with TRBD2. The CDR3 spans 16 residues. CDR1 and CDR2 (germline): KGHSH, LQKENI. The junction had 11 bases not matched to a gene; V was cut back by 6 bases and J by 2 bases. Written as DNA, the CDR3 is TGTGCCAGCTCCTCCCGCGTCACTAGCGCCACAGATACGCAGTATTTT. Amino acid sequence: CASSSRVTSATDTQYF. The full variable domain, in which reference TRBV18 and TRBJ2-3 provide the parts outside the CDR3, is NAGVMQNPRHLVRRRGQEARLRCSPMKGHSHVYWYRQLPEEGLKFMVYLQKENIIDESGMPKERFSAEFPKEGPSILRIQQVVRGDSAAYFCASSSRVTSATDTQYFGPGTRLTVL.

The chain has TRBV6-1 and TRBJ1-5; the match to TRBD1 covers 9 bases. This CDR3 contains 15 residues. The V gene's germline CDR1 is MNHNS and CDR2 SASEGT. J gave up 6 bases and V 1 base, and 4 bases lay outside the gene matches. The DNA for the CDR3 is TGTGCCAGCAGTGAAGTCGGGACAGGGTTTCAGCCCCAGCATTTT. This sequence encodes CASSEVGTGFQPQHF.

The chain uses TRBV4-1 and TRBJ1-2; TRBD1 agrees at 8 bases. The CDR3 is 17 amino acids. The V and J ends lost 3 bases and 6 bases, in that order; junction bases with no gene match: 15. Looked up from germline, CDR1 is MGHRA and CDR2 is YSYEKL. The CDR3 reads CASSQEPRTGRRHGYTF. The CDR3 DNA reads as TGCGCCAGCAGCCAGGAACCTAGGACAGGGAGAAGACATGGCTACACCTTC.

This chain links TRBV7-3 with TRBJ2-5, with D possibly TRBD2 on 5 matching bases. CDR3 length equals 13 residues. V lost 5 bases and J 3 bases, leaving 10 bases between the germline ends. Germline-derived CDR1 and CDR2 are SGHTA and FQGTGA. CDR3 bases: TGTGCCAGCAGCCTCACTAGAGAAGAGACCCAGTACTTC. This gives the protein CASSLTREETQYF.

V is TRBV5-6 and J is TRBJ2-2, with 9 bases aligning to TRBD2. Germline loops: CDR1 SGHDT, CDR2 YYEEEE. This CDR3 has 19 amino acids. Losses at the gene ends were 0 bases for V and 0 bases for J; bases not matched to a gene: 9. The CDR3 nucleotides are TGTGCCAGCAGCTTGGTGTCTAGCGGGATTCCCACGAACACCGGGGAGCTGTTTTTT. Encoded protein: CASSLVSSGIPTNTGELFF.

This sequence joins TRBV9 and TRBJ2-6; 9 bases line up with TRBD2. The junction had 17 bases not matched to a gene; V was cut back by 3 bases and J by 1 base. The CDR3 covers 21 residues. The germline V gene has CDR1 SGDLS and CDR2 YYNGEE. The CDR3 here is CASSAGSSGPSGISGANVLTF. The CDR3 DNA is TGTGCCAGCAGCGCCGGTTCATCGGGCCCTAGCGGGATATCTGGGGCCAACGTCCTGACTTTC.

The CDR3 DNA reads as TGTGCCAGCACCGGACTAGCACTGAACACCGGGGAGCTGTTTTTT. This sequence encodes CASTGLALNTGELFF. This chain joins TRBV28 and TRBJ2-2; 8 bases agree with TRBD2. CDR3 length: 15 residues. Trimming at V came to 7 bases and at J to 1 base, leaving 5 bases not matched to a gene. From germline, CDR1 is MDHEN and CDR2 SYDVKM.

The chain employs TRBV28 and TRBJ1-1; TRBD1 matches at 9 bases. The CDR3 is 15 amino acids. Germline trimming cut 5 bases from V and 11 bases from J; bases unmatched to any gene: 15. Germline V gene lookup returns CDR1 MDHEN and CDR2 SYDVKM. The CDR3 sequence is CASSTRTGVFRAAFF. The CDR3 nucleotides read TGTGCCAGCAGTACTCGGACAGGGGTGTTTCGTGCGGCTTTCTTT.